This T cell receptor (beta chain) comes out of a study of T cell responses to AZD1222 COVID-19 vaccine. Study results and limitations: Along spike, vaccine-associated CD4 TCRs were found throughout, with dominance at 160-218 and 743-854.

Per the germline V gene, CDR1 is LGHNA and CDR2 is YNFKEQ. V was clipped by 0 bases and J by 9 bases, with 9 bases between them. The CDR3 runs 13 residues. Pooled samples include second doses given at about 4 or 12 weeks. On this clone itself: Its specificity is unknown.

Some clones are missing from TCRdb's copy, which holds only in-frame ones; the method was immunoSEQ multiplex PCR. The profile shows roughly 100,000 clones, 89% of them singletons. This chain joins TRBV4-2 and TRBJ2-1, with D unresolved. The material was peripheral blood, obtained 28 days after the second AZD1222 dose. This clonotype originated in an adult who received the AZD1222 COVID-19 vaccine. Written as DNA, the CDR3 is TGTGCCAGCAGCCAAGACCGAGATACTGAGCAGTTCTTC. It codes for CASSQDRDTEQFF.